What follows are 7 T cell receptor beta chains derived from one specimen sequenced in a study of regulatory T cells in long-lasting Graves disease. With iRepertoire HTBI primers and Arm-PCR of CDR3 regions, TCR beta libraries were built. TCRdb reprocessed the multiplex PCR reads with MiXCR, giving one entry per CDR3 protein. This table holds a few hundred thousand distinct CDR3 sequences, approximately 16% found once. The time point here: newly diagnosed GD, antithyroid drugs for less than 3 months. From PBMCs, RNA was extracted and then used to make the TCR library. The data also belong to a second study, concerning T cells in Graves' hyperthyroidism and ophthalmopathy.

The source was peripheral blood mononuclear cells (PBMCs), collected at new diagnosis, from a patient treated with antithyroid drugs. The receptors here all came from a woman aged 18-29 years with Graves disease.

This clonotype appeared once. The gene calls are TRBV6-2 or TRBV6-3 and TRBJ2-2, with 7 bases aligning to TRBD1. CDR3 length: 13 amino acids. The trim removed 7 bases at V and 5 bases at J, leaving 4 bases unmatched. Per the germline V gene, CDR1 is MNHEY and CDR2 is SVGEGT. Here the CDR3 reads CASTGTATGELFF. The CDR3 DNA follows: TGTGCCAGCACCGGGACAGCTACCGGGGAGCTGTTTTTT.

Only a few counts were recorded for this clonotype. The rearrangement links TRBV11-2 to TRBJ2-2; no reliable D call. Germline CDR1 SGHAT, CDR2 FQNNGV. This CDR3 has 14 residues. Trimming removed 3 bases from V and 4 bases from J, with 9 bases in between. The CDR3 nucleotides read TGTGCCAGCAGCTTTAAGCTCAGCACCGGGGAGCTGTTTTTT. This gives the protein CASSFKLSTGELFF.

This clonotype was picked up many times. The genes are TRBV20-1 and TRBJ2-7, with 10 positions matching TRBD1. The CDR3 runs to 14 residues. CDR1 is DFQATT and CDR2 is SNEGSKA in the germline V gene (reference sequence). V shed 6 bases and J 7 bases; nucleotides not matched to a gene: 12. The CDR3 coding sequence is TGCAGTGCCCCGATGGACAGGGGGGGCTTTGAGCAGTACTTC. Its protein is CSAPMDRGGFEQYF.

In this sample, this clonotype turned up many times. This sequence joins TRBV30 and TRBJ1-5; D unclear. This CDR3 is 15 amino acids long. V was trimmed by 3 bases and J by 2 bases, leaving 14 bases between them. Germline CDR1 is GTSNPN and CDR2 is SVGIG (reference sequence). CDR3 bases: TGTGCCTGGAGGTCGGCGGGGTTGCGCAATCAGCCCCAGCATTTT. This translates into CAWRSAGLRNQPQHF.

This clonotype was detected a few times. The chain carries TRBV7-9 and TRBJ1-5, with unresolved D. This CDR3 has 15 residues. Trimming cost V 4 bases and J 6 bases, with 16 bases left between them. Germline V CDR1 and CDR2: SEHNR, FQNEAQ (reference sequence). This CDR3 reads CASSSGTRVRQPQHF. CDR3 nucleotide sequence: TGTGCCAGCAGCTCAGGAACCCGGGTTCGTCAGCCCCAGCATTTT.

The chain employs TRBV19 and TRBJ2-4; 8 bases are a match to TRBD1. This CDR3 has 14 amino acids. The junction had 10 bases not matched to a gene; V was cut back by 5 bases and J by 10 bases. The V gene's germline CDR1 is LNHDA and CDR2 SQIVND (reference sequence). The CDR3 nucleotides read TGTGCCAGTAGTTCGCCGGGACAGGAATATATTCAGTACTTC. Translated: CASSSPGQEYIQYF.

This clonotype was observed at least ten times. Since the CDR3 does not end with the conserved phenylalanine or tryptophan, this likely comes from a read error. The DNA is omitted, as the CDR3 cannot be located on it reliably, and the CDR3 follows TCRdb's listing. The V gene is TRBV2, the J gene TRBJ1-6. Ends included, the CDR3 has 12 residues. Germline CDR1 and CDR2: SNHLY and FYNNEI. This chain's CDR3 is CASSAIGRVQRV.